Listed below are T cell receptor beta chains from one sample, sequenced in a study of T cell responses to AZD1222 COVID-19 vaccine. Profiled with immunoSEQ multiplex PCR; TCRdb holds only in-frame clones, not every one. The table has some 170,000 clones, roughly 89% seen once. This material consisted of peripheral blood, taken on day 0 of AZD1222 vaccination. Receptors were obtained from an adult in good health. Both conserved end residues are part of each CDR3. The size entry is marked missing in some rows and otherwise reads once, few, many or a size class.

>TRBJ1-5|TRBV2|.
CASSDQGGRTEPQHF
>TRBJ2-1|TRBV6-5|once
CASNRDYFGEQFF
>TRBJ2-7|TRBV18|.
CASSPNERGHEQYF
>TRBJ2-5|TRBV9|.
CASSAGQPQETQYF
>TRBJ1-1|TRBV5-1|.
CASSQGQLNTEAFF
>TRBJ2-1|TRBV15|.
CATSRDRGSGRAQFF
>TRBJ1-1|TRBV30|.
CAWSVRRLREAFF
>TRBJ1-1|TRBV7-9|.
CASSSGVSLNTEAFF
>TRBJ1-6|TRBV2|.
CASSGRGDNSPLHF
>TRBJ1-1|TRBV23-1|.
CATVPQRGSPAEAFF
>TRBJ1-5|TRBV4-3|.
CASSQDWAVGNQPQHF
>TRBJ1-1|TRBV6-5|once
CASSRTENTEAFF
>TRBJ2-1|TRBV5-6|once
CASSLVDRGHWNEQFF
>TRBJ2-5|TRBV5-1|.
CASSPRTGNEPHQETQYF
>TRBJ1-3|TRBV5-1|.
CASSLEVRQAGHSGNTIYF
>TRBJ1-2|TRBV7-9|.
CASSLGGTGTNYGYTF
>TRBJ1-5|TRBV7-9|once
CASSSSQNSNQPQHF
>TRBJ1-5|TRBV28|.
CASREDRINQPQHF
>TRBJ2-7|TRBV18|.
CASSPGPRLAGEEQYF
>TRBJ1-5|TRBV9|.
CASSGANNQPQHF
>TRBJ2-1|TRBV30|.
CAWSAKGAGENEQFF
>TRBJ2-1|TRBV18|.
CASSPAENFYNEQFF
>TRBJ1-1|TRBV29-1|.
CSVESEVNTEAFF
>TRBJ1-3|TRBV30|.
CAWSSWGGDGNTIYF
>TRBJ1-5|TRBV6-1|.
CASSEMSGPQHF
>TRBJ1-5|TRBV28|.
CASSPLAGLNQPQHF
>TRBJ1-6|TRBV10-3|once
CAISESGGGTGSPLHF
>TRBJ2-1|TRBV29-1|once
CSAHWRGGRANEQFF
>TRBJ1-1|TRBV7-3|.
CASSLSGDPLGMNTEAFF
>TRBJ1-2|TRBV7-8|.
CASSLVAGRGNYGYTF
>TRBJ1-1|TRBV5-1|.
CASSISGEYTEAFF
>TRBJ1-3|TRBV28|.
CASRPPDGNLGNTIYF
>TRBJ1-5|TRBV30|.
CAWSSLGPQHF
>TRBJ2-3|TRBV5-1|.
CASVRQGGTDTQYF
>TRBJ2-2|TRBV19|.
CASSRSILTLGELFF
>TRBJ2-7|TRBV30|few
CAWSGQFGYEQYF
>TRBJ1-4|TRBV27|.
CASSLSRQLGEKLFF
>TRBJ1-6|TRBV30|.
CAWSVKGFSVYNSPLHF
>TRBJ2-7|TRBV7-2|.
CASSLQEGYEQYF
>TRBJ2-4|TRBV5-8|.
CASSLRGTEPLAKNIQYF
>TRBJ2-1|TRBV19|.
CASSTSGGWNEQFF
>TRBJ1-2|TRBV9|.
CASSSFRTNYGYTF
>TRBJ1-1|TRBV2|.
CASSNGQGSTEAFF
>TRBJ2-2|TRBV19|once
CASNGGLNTGELFF
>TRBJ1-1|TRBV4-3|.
CASSQDVVDGTEAFF
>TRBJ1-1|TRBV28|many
CASSFPKTDMNTEAFF
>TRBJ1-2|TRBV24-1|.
CATSDRQNYGYTF
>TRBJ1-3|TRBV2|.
CASSFAAGNTIYF
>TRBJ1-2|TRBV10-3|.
CAIRSTGANYGYTF
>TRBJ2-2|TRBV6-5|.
CASNGGDTGELFF
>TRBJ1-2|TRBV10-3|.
CAISEAQGNGYTF
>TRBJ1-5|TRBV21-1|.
CASSTGVPCGNQPQHF
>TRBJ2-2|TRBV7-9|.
CASSLAVQNTGELFF
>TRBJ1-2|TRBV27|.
CASSLRQATGGYTF
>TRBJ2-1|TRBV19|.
CASSSSGLGPYNEQFF